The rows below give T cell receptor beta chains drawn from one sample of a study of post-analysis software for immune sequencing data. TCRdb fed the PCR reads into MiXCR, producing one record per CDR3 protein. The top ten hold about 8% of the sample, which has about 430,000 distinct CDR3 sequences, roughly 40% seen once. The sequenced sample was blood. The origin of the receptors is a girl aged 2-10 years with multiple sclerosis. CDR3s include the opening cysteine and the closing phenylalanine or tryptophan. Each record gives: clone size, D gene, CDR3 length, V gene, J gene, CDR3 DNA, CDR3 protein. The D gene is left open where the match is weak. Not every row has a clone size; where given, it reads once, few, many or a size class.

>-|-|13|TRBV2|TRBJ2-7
TGTGCCAGCAGTGAGGCGGACCTCTACGAGCAGTACTTC
CASSEADLYEQYF
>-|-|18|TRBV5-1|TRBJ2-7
TGCGCCAGCAGCTTGGCCCCCATCCCCAGGGCCGGAGGCTACGAGCAGTACTTC
CASSLAPIPRAGGYEQYF
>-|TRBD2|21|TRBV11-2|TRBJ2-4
TGTGCCAGCAGCCCTGGACTAGCGGGGGGCACCCGAGGTTCAGCCAAAAACATTCAGTACTTC
CASSPGLAGGTRGSAKNIQYF
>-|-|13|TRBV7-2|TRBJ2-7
TGTGCCAGCAGCTTAAGACACTACAATGAGCAGTACTTC
CASSLRHYNEQYF
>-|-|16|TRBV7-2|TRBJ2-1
TGTGCCAGCAGCTTAGCAAATCTAGCGACCAAAGGGGCGGAGTTCTTC
CASSLANLATKGAEFF
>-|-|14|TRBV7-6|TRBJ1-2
TGTGCCAGCAGCTCCGACCCCGGGGGTAGTGGCTACACCTTC
CASSSDPGGSGYTF
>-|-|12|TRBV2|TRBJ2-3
TGTGCCAGCAGTGGGGGGCAGAAAACGCAGTATTTT
CASSGGQKTQYF
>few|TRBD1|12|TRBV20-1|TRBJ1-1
TGCAGTGCCCACACAGGGGGCCCTGAAGCTTTCTTT
CSAHTGGPEAFF
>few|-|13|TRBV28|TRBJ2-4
TGTGCCAGCAGTTTTGGCATAGAGGGCATTCAGTACTTC
CASSFGIEGIQYF
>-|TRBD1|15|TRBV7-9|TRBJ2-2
TGTGCCAGCAGCTCGCCAGGGGGCGTGAACGGGGAGCTGTTTTTT
CASSSPGGVNGELFF
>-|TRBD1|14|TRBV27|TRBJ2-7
TGTGCCAGCAGTTTATCAGGGGGCGGCTACGAGCAGTACTTC
CASSLSGGGYEQYF
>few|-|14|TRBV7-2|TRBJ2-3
TGTGCCAGCAGCCCCCCGGTCAGGCACGATACGCAGTATTTT
CASSPPVRHDTQYF
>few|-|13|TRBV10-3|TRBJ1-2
TGTGCCATCAGTGTGGCGGACGGCTATGGCTACACCTTC
CAISVADGYGYTF
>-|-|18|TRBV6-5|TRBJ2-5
TGTGCCAGCAGTTACTCACCGGACTGGGGGAACACCCCGGAGACCCAGTACTTC
CASSYSPDWGNTPETQYF
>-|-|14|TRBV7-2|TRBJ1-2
TGTGCCAGCAGCTTAGTGGGGGGAGTCTATGGCTACACCTTC
CASSLVGGVYGYTF
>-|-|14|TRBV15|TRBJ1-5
TGTGCCACCAGCAGAGGTGGTAGTAATCAGCCCCAGCATTTT
CATSRGGSNQPQHF
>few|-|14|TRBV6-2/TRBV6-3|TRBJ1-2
TGTGCCAGCAGTTACCCCCTCGACCTTTATGGCTACACCTTC
CASSYPLDLYGYTF
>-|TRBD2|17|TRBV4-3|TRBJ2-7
TGCGCCAGCAGCCAAGACGGAGGACCTAGCGGATCCTACGAGCAGTACTTC
CASSQDGGPSGSYEQYF
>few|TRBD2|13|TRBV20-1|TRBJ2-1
TGCAGTGCTAGAAGGGGGACTAGAAATGAGCAGTTCTTC
CSARRGTRNEQFF
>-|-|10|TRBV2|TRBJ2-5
TGTGCCAGCAGTCGGACGACCCAGTACTTC
CASSRTTQYF
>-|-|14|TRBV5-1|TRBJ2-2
TGCGCCAGCAGCTTGCTGGGGGACACCGGGGAGCTGTTTTTT
CASSLLGDTGELFF
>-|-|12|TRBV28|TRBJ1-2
TGTGCCAGCAGTTTCGGGGTGCAATGGGGCACCTTC
CASSFGVQWGTF
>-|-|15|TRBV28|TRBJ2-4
TGTGCCAGCAGTTCCCCGACGGTAGCCAAAAACATTCAGTACTTC
CASSSPTVAKNIQYF
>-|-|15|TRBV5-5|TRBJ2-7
TGTGCCAGCAGCTTTCAGGACCTCAGCTCCTACGAGCAGTACTTC
CASSFQDLSSYEQYF
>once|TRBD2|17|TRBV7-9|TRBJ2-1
TGTGCCAGCAGCTTCCTACCAGCGGGGGGGCCAGACAATGAGCAGTTCTTC
CASSFLPAGGPDNEQFF
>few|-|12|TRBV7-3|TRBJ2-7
TGTGCCAGCAACCGACACATCTACGAGCAGTACTTC
CASNRHIYEQYF
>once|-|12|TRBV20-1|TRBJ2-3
TGCAGGGCTAGAGTCCCGCCAGATACGCAGTATTTT
CRARVPPDTQYF
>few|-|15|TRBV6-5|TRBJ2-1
TGTGCCAGCAGTGACTTAAAGGGGATCTACAATGAGCAGTTCTTC
CASSDLKGIYNEQFF
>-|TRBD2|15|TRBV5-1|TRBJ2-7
TGCGCCAGCAGCTTTTCCCCGGGGGGGCAGAACGAGCAGTACTTC
CASSFSPGGQNEQYF
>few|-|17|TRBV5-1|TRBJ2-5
TGCGCCAGCAGCCACTGGGGGCCAGACCATACGCAAGAGACCCAGTACTTC
CASSHWGPDHTQETQYF
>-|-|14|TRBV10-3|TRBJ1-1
TGTGCCATCAGTGAGTCGACACTAAACACTGAAGCTTTCTTT
CAISESTLNTEAFF
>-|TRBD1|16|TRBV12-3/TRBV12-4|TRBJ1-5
TGTGCCAGCAGCGGCGGGACAGGGCAAAGCAATCAGCCCCAGCATTTT
CASSGGTGQSNQPQHF
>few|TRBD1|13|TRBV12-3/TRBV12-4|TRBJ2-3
TGTGCCAGCAGCATGGACAGGGGAGATACGCAGTATTTT
CASSMDRGDTQYF
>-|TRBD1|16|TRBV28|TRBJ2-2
TGTGCCAGCAGCCGACCGGGGACAGGGGACACCGGGGAGCTGTTTTTT
CASSRPGTGDTGELFF
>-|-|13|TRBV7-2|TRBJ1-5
TGTGCCAGCAGTTCCGACAGCATGAAGCCCCAGCATTTT
CASSSDSMKPQHF
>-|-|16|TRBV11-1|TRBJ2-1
TGTGCCAGCAGCCTCGGCGAGGGTGGAGGACACAATGAGCAGTTCTTC
CASSLGEGGGHNEQFF
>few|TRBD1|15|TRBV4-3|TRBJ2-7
TGCGCCAGCAGCGCCCGGACAGGGGCTCCCTACGAGCAGTACTTC
CASSARTGAPYEQYF
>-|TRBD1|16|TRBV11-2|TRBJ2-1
TGTGCCAGCAGCTCCCTACAGGGGGCGAGGTACAATGAGCAGTTCTTC
CASSSLQGARYNEQFF
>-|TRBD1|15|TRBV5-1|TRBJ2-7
TGCGCCAGCAGCCGACCTGACAGGGCCCCCTACGAGCAGTACTTC
CASSRPDRAPYEQYF
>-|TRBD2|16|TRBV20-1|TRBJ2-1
TGCAGTGCTAGAGGACCGCGCGGGAGGTTCTACAATGAGCAGTTCTTC
CSARGPRGRFYNEQFF
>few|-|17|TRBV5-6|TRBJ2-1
TGTGCCAGCAGCTTCCACTCGTACTTTTTTCGGGACAATGAGCAGTTCTTC
CASSFHSYFFRDNEQFF
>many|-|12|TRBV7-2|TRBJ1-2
TGTGCCAGCAGCTTAGCGACGCGGGGCTACACCTTC
CASSLATRGYTF
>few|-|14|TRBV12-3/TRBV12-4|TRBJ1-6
TGTGCCAGCAGTTCCCCCGGACCGTTTCCACCCCTCCACTTT
CASSSPGPFPPLHF
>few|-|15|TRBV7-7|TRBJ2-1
TGTGCCAGCAGCTTACTAGGGGAGGGGGGCAATGAGCAGTTCTTC
CASSLLGEGGNEQFF
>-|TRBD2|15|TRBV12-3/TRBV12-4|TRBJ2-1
TGTGCCAGCAGTCCCGCGGGAGCACCCTACAATGAGCAGTTCTTC
CASSPAGAPYNEQFF
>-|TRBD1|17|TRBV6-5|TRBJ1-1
TGTGCCAGCAGTTACACCACAGGGGCCCCCTTGAACACTGAAGCTTTCTTT
CASSYTTGAPLNTEAFF
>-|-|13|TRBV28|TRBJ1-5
TGTGCCAGCAGTTTTTGGGGGGATCAGCCCCAGCATTTT
CASSFWGDQPQHF
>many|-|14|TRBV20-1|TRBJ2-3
TGCAGTGCTTCAGACAGCGGATTCACAGATACGCAGTATTTT
CSASDSGFTDTQYF
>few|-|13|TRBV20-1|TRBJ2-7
TGCAGTGCTAGACCGGGACACAACTACGAGCAGTACTTC
CSARPGHNYEQYF
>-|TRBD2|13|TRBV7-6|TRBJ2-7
TGTGCCAGCAGCTTCGAGCGGGGCCACGAGCAGTACTTC
CASSFERGHEQYF
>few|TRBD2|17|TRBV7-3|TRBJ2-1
TGTGCCAGCAGCTTATTGGGGGCAGGGACTAGCGGGAATGAGCAGTTCTTC
CASSLLGAGTSGNEQFF